This passage covers 19 T cell receptor beta chains from one sample sequenced in a study of blood T cell repertoires in COVID-19 (dated by TCRdb to the early 2020s). The method was the immunoSEQ multiplex PCR assay. Held by TCRdb, this immuneACCESS table contains in-frame sequences only and omits some clones. Under half of the omission traces to an unresolved V gene where checked; the cause of the rest is unknown. This sample holds around 110,000 clones; 90% were observed only once. The ten largest account for 1.8% of the sample. Specimen: peripheral blood. The receptors originated from a human donor with active COVID-19. The donor label of this sample is uncertain.

This clone was detected a few times. The CDR3 region is CASSTDGTGKNTEAFF. CDR3 bases: TGTGCCAGCAGCACTGACGGGACAGGGAAGAACACTGAAGCTTTCTTT. The V gene is TRBV5-4, the J gene TRBJ1-1, with 9 nucleotides matching TRBD1. The CDR3 sequence is 16 residues long. After removal of 4 bases from V and 1 base from J, the junction contained 8 bases not matched to a gene. The germline V gene has CDR1 SGHNT and CDR2 YYREEE (reference sequence).

This chain uses TRBV7-9 with TRBJ2-7; no clear D gene. Per the germline V gene, CDR1 is SEHNR and CDR2 is FQNEAQ (reference sequence). CDR3 length equals 15 residues. V lost 1 base and J 0 bases, leaving 10 bases between the germline ends. The CDR3 DNA follows: TGTGCCAGCAGCTTAGTCGGCTCTAGCTCCTACGAGCAGTACTTC. It translates to CASSLVGSSSYEQYF.

V usage is TRBV2 and J usage is TRBJ1-3, with a tentative D call TRBD1 (5 bases). Per the germline V gene, CDR1 is SNHLY and CDR2 is FYNNEI. V shed 2 bases and J shed 2 bases, with 16 bases lying between them. The CDR3 totals 17 residues. CDR3 sequence reads: CASSEWQGPSTGNTIYF. DNA of the CDR3: TGTGCCAGCAGTGAATGGCAGGGCCCCTCCACTGGAAACACCATATATTTT.

The V call is TRBV27, the J call TRBJ2-1, with a tentative D call TRBD1 (5 bases). Trimming removed 0 bases at V and 2 bases at J, with 14 bases between. The CDR3 totals 17 residues. Per germline, CDR1 MNHEY and CDR2 SMNVEV (reference sequence). The CDR3 reads CASSLSPGPVAYNEQFF. For the CDR3, the DNA is TGTGCCAGCAGTTTATCGCCAGGGCCAGTCGCCTACAATGAGCAGTTCTTC.

This chain links TRBV6-5 with TRBJ1-2, with 8 bases lining up with TRBD1. CDR1 is MNHEY, CDR2 SVGAGI, per germline. Unmatched junction bases numbered 10, after V lost 7 bases and J lost 6 bases. The CDR3 totals 14 residues. CDR3 region: CASIPWGTGDGYTF. In DNA form, the CDR3 reads TGTGCCAGCATCCCATGGGGGACAGGAGATGGCTACACCTTC.

The chain uses TRBV9 and TRBJ1-5; tentatively, D is TRBD1 (6 bases). The CDR3 contains 14 residues. Germline-derived CDR1 and CDR2 are SGDLS and YYNGEE. Trimming cost V 0 bases and J 7 bases, with 11 bases left between them. CDR3 nucleotides: TGTGCCAGCAGCGTAGGGACAGTAGGACAGCCCCAGCATTTT. Its protein product is CASSVGTVGQPQHF.

This chain uses TRBV5-6 with TRBJ1-2; D not certain. Germline loops: CDR1 SGHDT, CDR2 YYEEEE. Trimming took off 2 bases at V and 0 bases at J, with 14 bases between the two ends. The CDR3 sequence is 16 residues long. The CDR3 is CASSFFGSEANYGYTF. CDR3 sequence (DNA): TGTGCCAGCAGCTTTTTCGGGTCGGAAGCTAACTATGGCTACACCTTC.

The CDR3 here is CASSSPRQGENIQYF. CDR3 sequence (DNA): TGTGCCAGCAGTTCCCCGAGACAGGGCGAAAACATTCAGTACTTC. The chain is built from TRBV6-2 or TRBV6-3 and TRBJ2-4; 7 bases fit TRBD1. The CDR3 sequence is 15 residues long. Per the germline V gene, CDR1 is MNHEY and CDR2 is SVGEGT. V trimming: 4 bases; J trimming: 5 bases; junction bases outside the gene matches: 8.

This chain uses TRBV25-1 with TRBJ2-5; perhaps TRBD1 as D (6 bases). The CDR3 sequence is 16 residues long. V gave up 1 base and J gave up 0 bases, with 12 bases separating them. Germline V gene sequence: CDR1 MGHDK, CDR2 SYGVNS. The chain's CDR3 is CASSEFGQGNQETQYF. The CDR3 DNA follows: TGTGCCAGCAGTGAATTTGGGCAGGGGAACCAAGAGACCCAGTACTTC.

The chain combines TRBV3-1 (or the pseudogene TRBV3-2) with TRBJ2-7; D may be TRBD2 (6 bases). CDR1 is LGHDT, CDR2 YNNKEL, per germline (reference sequence). Trimming took 2 bases from V and 4 from J, leaving 12 bases between them. The CDR3 consists of 14 residues. CDR3 amino acids: CASSQHRLAYEQYF. For the CDR3, the DNA is TGTGCCAGCAGCCAACATCGTCTAGCGTACGAGCAGTACTTC.

The rearrangement uses TRBV19 and TRBJ2-1; 8 bases line up with TRBD2. This CDR3 is 17 amino acids long. The trim removed 3 bases at V and 2 bases at J, leaving 9 bases unmatched. Germline CDR1 reads LNHDA; CDR2 reads SQIVND (reference sequence). CDR3 residues: CASSISPGRGAYNEQFF. In nucleotides, the CDR3 is TGTGCCAGTAGTATCTCCCCGGGGCGGGGGGCCTACAATGAGCAGTTCTTC.

This chain links TRBV5-4 with TRBJ2-3; 10 bases align to TRBD2. Germline values: CDR1 SGHNT, CDR2 YYREEE (reference sequence). Trimming removed 5 bases from V and 0 bases from J; junction bases left unmatched: 3. This CDR3 region has 15 residues. CDR3 coding DNA: TGTGCCAGCAGTGAACTAGCGGGGAGCACAGATACGCAGTATTTT. Translation: CASSELAGSTDTQYF. The complete variable domain, with remaining parts taken from reference TRBV5-4 and TRBJ2-3, reads ETGVTQSPTHLIKTRGQQVTLRCSSQSGHNTVSWYQQALGQGPQFIFQYYREEENGRGNFPPRFSGLQFPNYSSELNVNALELDDSALYLCASSELAGSTDTQYFGPGTRLTVL.

The J gene is TRBJ1-5, the V gene TRBV25-1; D is possibly TRBD1 (6 bases). This CDR3 is 15 amino acids long. Trimming removed 2 bases at V and 2 bases at J, with 10 bases between. CDR1 and CDR2 from the germline V gene are MGHDK and SYGVNS. CDR3 region: CASSEPGAGNQPQHF. DNA of the CDR3: TGTGCCAGCAGTGAACCAGGGGCGGGCAATCAGCCCCAGCATTTT.

This clone has just one count. The CDR3 sequence: CASSRGRTYEQYF. In DNA, the CDR3 is TGTGCCAGCAGTCGGGGTCGAACCTACGAGCAGTACTTC. This chain uses TRBV6-2 or TRBV6-3 with TRBJ2-7; tentatively, D is TRBD2 (5 bases). The CDR3 is 13 amino acids. The germline gives CDR1 MNHEY, CDR2 SVGEGT. Trimming removed 5 bases from V and 2 bases from J, with 10 bases in between.

Here the CDR3 reads CAWSNSGQGNSPLHF. DNA for the CDR3: TGTGCCTGGAGTAACTCGGGACAGGGAAATTCACCCCTCCACTTT. V and J are TRBV30 and TRBJ1-6; TRBD1 agrees at 9 bases. Germline values: CDR1 GTSNPN, CDR2 SVGIG (reference sequence). This CDR3 has 15 residues. The ends lost 2 bases at V and 7 bases at J; junction bases unmatched: 6. Using reference TRBV30 and TRBJ1-6 for the parts outside the CDR3, the full variable domain is SQTIHQWPATLVQPVGSPLSLECTVEGTSNPNLYWYRQAAGRGLQLLFYSVGIGQISSEVPQNLSASRPQDRQFILSSKKLLLSDSGFYLCAWSNSGQGNSPLHFGNGTRLTVT.

This clone was detected only once. The V call is TRBV3-1 (or the pseudogene TRBV3-2), the J call TRBJ2-5; maybe TRBD2 (6 bases). The length of the CDR3 is 16 residues. The germline CDR1 and CDR2 sequences are LGHDT and YNNKEL (reference sequence). V shed 1 base and J shed 3 bases, with 15 bases lying between them. CDR3 bases: TGTGCCAGCAGCCAAGTTACTAGCCGGAGGAAAGAGACCCAGTACTTC. Its protein is CASSQVTSRRKETQYF.

The chain is built from TRBV4-3 and TRBJ2-2; D uncertain. Germline V gives CDR1 LGHNA, CDR2 YSLEER. Trimming shortened V by 0 bases and J by 11 bases, and 10 bases separated the two germline ends. There are 13 residues in the CDR3. The CDR3 region is CASSQDPSLELFF. Written as DNA, the CDR3 is TGCGCCAGCAGCCAAGATCCGAGTCTAGAGCTGTTTTTT.

This clone was seen a single time. The chain joins TRBV6-2 or TRBV6-3 to TRBJ2-5; D not resolved. Germline V gives CDR1 MNHEY, CDR2 SVGEGT. The CDR3 consists of 14 residues. V lost 2 bases, J lost 1 base, and 8 bases lay in between. CDR3 sequence reads: CASSYGLGQETQYF. In nucleotides, the CDR3 is TGTGCCAGCAGTTACGGCCTAGGCCAAGAGACCCAGTACTTC.

The chain employs TRBV6-5 and TRBJ2-7, with no clear D. The germline V and J ends were trimmed by 6 bases and 0 bases, with 9 bases remaining between them. This CDR3 contains 13 residues. CDR1 MNHEY and CDR2 SVGAGI come from the germline V gene. This CDR3 is CASRRLSSYEQYF. CDR3 DNA: TGTGCCAGCAGGAGACTGAGCTCCTACGAGCAGTACTTC.